This T cell receptor (beta chain) was identified in a study of OX40 agonist ivuxolimab in advanced cancers. Study overall: As their treatment, patients were administered ivuxolimab, an agonistic anti-OX40 (CD134) antibody.

Baseline, cycle 4 day 1, and cycle 7 day 1 were the blood sampling points. The data were produced by immunoSEQ multiplex PCR, yet TCRdb's version contains in-frame clones alone and is incomplete. The sample shows over 80,000 clones, 92% of them seen only once. The sample here was CD4+ or CD8+ T cells sorted from blood, taken in a trial of the OX40 agonist ivuxolimab. The origin of this receptor is an adult with an advanced solid tumor such as melanoma, head and neck, liver or kidney cancer.

CDR3 sequence reads: CASSYSGTGGNTEAFF. CDR3 nucleotide sequence: TGTGCCAGCAGTTACTCGGGGACAGGGGGCAACACTGAAGCTTTCTTT. The chain combines TRBV6-6 with TRBJ1-1; 12 bases are shared with TRBD1. The CDR3 sequence is 16 residues long. With V trimmed by 0 bases and J by 2 bases, 1 base remained unmatched. Germline CDR1 MNHNY, CDR2 SVGAGI (reference sequence).